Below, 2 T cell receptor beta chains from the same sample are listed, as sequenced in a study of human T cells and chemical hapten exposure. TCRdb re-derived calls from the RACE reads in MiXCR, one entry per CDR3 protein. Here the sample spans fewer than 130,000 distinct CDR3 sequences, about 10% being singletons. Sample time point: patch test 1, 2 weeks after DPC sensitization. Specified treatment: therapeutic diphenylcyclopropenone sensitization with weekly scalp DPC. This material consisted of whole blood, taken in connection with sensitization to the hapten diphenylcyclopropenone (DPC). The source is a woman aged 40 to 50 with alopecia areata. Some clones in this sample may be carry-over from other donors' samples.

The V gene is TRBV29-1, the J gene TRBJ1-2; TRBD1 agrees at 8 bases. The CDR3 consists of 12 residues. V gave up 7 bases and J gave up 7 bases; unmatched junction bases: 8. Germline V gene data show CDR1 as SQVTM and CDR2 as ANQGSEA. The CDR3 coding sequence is TGCAGCGACAGTCAGGGGGCCTTTGGCTACACCTTC. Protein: CSDSQGAFGYTF. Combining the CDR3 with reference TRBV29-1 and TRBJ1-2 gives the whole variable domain SAVISQKPSRDICQRGTSLTIQCQVDSQVTMMFWYRQQPGQSLTLIATANQGSEATYESGFVIDKFPISRPNLTFSTLTVSNMSPEDSSIYLCSDSQGAFGYTFGSGTRLTVV.

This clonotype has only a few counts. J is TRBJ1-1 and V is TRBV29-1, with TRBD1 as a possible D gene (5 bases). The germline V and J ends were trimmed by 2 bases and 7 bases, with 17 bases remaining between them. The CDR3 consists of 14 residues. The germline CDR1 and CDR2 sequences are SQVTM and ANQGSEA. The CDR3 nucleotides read TGCAGCGTTGAATCCCGGACACCGGTGGGTGAAGCTTTCTTT. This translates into CSVESRTPVGEAFF.